The 10 T cell receptor beta chains presented below share a single source sample, sequenced in a study of blood T cell repertoires in COVID-19 (dated by TCRdb to about 2020). The library was made by the immunoSEQ multiplex PCR assay. TCRdb provides this immuneACCESS table in a form limited to in-frame rearrangements. Some clones are lacking; in checked studies, under half of them reflect an unresolved V gene, and why the rest are absent is not known. A total of about 100,000 clones appear in this sample, 89% of them only once. The ten largest clones add up to under 5.5% of the sample. Material: peripheral blood. The receptors here all came from a man in his forties with active or convalescent COVID-19.

This chain uses TRBV5-1 with TRBJ1-3; the match to TRBD1 covers 8 bases. V lost 3 bases to trimming and J lost 4 bases; unmatched junction nucleotides: 6. Germline V gene data show CDR1 as SGHRS and CDR2 as YFSETQ. The CDR3 totals 15 residues. CDR3 DNA: TGCGCCAGCAGCTCCTGGACAGGGTACGGAAACACCATATATTTT. This codes for CASSSWTGYGNTIYF.

This clone was observed a handful of times. The chain is built from TRBV5-4 and TRBJ2-7, with unresolved D. V lost 0 bases and J 4 bases, leaving 11 bases between the germline ends. The CDR3 contains 14 residues. Germline-derived CDR1 and CDR2 are SGHNT and YYREEE (reference sequence). In DNA form, the CDR3 reads TGTGCCAGCAGCTTGGACCTAAGAATATACGAGCAGTACTTC. This sequence encodes CASSLDLRIYEQYF.

The gene calls are TRBV19 and TRBJ1-1, with 7 bases matching TRBD1. The CDR3 contains 13 residues. The V gene's germline CDR1 is LNHDA and CDR2 SQIVND (reference sequence). Losses at the gene ends were 9 bases for V and 11 bases for J; bases not matched to a gene: 15. The CDR3 is CARFSFRQGSAFF. The CDR3 DNA follows: TGTGCCAGATTCTCATTCAGACAGGGAAGTGCTTTCTTT. The variable domain in full, with the rest retrieved from reference TRBV19 and TRBJ1-1, is DGGITQSPKYLFRKEGQNVTLSCEQNLNHDAMYWYRQDPGQGLRLIYYSQIVNDFQKGDIAEGYSVSREKKESFPLTVTSAQKNPTAFYLCARFSFRQGSAFFGQGTRLTVV.

This CDR3 reads CAISEGVAPPYNEQFF. CDR3 nucleotides: TGTGCCATCAGTGAAGGGGTAGCCCCTCCTTACAATGAGCAGTTCTTC. The rearrangement links TRBV10-3 to TRBJ2-1; possibly TRBD1 for D (5 bases). Germline CDR1 reads ENHRY; CDR2 reads SYGVKD. The V end was cut by 3 bases, the J end by 4 bases, with 16 bases between. The CDR3 extends over 16 amino acids.

The chain links TRBV18 to TRBJ1-1, with no clear D. Trimming took 3 bases from V and 3 from J, leaving 14 bases between them. The CDR3 covers 15 residues. In germline, CDR1 is KGHSH, CDR2 LQKENI. CDR3 nucleotide sequence: TGTGCCAGCTCACCGTATACTTCGATGTACACTGAAGCTTTCTTT. Its translation is CASSPYTSMYTEAFF.

This clone was detected only a few times. This rearrangement joins TRBV5-4 to TRBJ1-3; D is perhaps TRBD1 (6 bases). This CDR3 is built from 17 residues. V lost 2 bases to trimming and J lost 2 bases, with 17 bases between them. Germline CDR1 is SGHNT and CDR2 is YYREEE (reference sequence). The CDR3 spells CASSFRTANYPGNTIYF. DNA for the CDR3: TGTGCCAGCAGCTTTCGGACAGCTAACTACCCTGGAAACACCATATATTTT.

The V and J genes are TRBV6-5 and TRBJ2-1; no reliable D call. This CDR3 has 16 amino acids. Trimming took 0 bases from V and 6 from J, leaving 15 bases between them. Germline V gene lookup returns CDR1 MNHEY and CDR2 SVGAGI. The CDR3 spells CASSYSTPSLGNEQFF. CDR3 nucleotide sequence: TGTGCCAGCAGTTACTCGACCCCCTCCCTAGGCAATGAGCAGTTCTTC.

V usage is TRBV5-4 and J usage is TRBJ2-7; possibly TRBD2 for D (6 bases). Germline CDR1 is SGHNT and CDR2 is YYREEE (reference sequence). Trimming left V 5 bases short and J 3 bases short, with 15 bases between. CDR3 length: 14 amino acids. The CDR3 spells CASSPLAGSYEQYF. The DNA of the CDR3 is TGTGCCAGCAGTCCCTTAGCCGGGAGCTACGAGCAGTACTTC.

CDR3 nucleotides: TGTGCCAGCAGCCGCGTTTTAAGCACAGATACGCAGTATTTT. Protein product: CASSRVLSTDTQYF. The chain carries TRBV7-2 and TRBJ2-3; D is unresolved. The CDR3 consists of 14 residues. V lost 5 bases, J lost 0 bases, and 9 bases lay in between. Germline V gene lookup returns CDR1 SGHTA and CDR2 FQGNSA.

V is TRBV5-1 and J is TRBJ2-7; 10 bases fit TRBD1. V gave up 3 bases and J gave up 5 bases; unmatched junction bases: 8. The CDR3 is made up of 15 amino acids. Germline V gene data show CDR1 as SGHRS and CDR2 as YFSETQ. The CDR3 spells CASSSTGGAGDEQYF. The CDR3 coding sequence is TGCGCCAGCAGCTCGACAGGGGGCGCGGGCGACGAGCAGTACTTC.